This T cell receptor (beta chain) was identified during a study of CD8 T cells in Susac syndrome (dated by TCRdb to the late 2010s). About the investigation overall: The study used repertoire sequencing to test whether antigen drove CD8+ T cell activation and differentiation in Susac syndrome. The study at large found these results: The number of individuals in the TCR sequencing and HLA analysis was recognized as being relatively small.

The CDR3 runs 15 amino acids, cysteine and phenylalanine included. The read is trimmed to its CDR3 DNA, 45 bases read in frame from base 1. The V end loses 3 bases and the J end loses 8 bases, and a stretch of 20 bases separates them. CDR1 and CDR2 are read off the germline V gene as SGHRS and YFSETQ. Peripheral blood CD8+ and CD4+ T cells from healthy donors, Susac syndrome patients and multiple sclerosis patients were profiled using high-throughput TCR beta sequencing. Healthy donors were age- and sex-matched controls. Bulk CD8+ and CD4+ T cells were purified by magnetic negative isolation, while CD8+ TEMRA cells were enriched using FACS. Blood was collected in EDTA tubes and processed within 24 hours, with PBMCs isolated through density gradient centrifugation. PBMCs intended for TCR sequencing were cryopreserved in liquid nitrogen and were subsequently thawed in a 37 degrees C water bath. A purity of at least 90% was achieved for sorted or isolated CD4+, CD8+ and CD8+ TEMRA cells.

RNA was extracted using the RNeasy kit, and roughly 0.5 to 1 ug of the RNA was reverse transcribed with random hexamers. The immunoSEQ multiplex PCR assay, which covers 54 Vbeta and 13 Jbeta segments, was used to amplify TCR beta CDR3 regions. Bias from PCR amplification was corrected by using a synthetic template baseline for primer optimization and for computational correction. The original pipeline was this. Only productive sequences were kept, with reads annotated to V, D and J genes according to IMGT and analyzed in immunoSEQ Analyzer. Clonality was computed as one minus Shannon entropy normalized by log2 of the number of productive unique sequences. For each patient and control, public and private clones were evaluated within the 100 most prevalent clones. Clones were defined as Susac-specific if absent from the healthy and MS cohorts, from around 1,100 published viral clones and from other ImmuneACCESS disease sequences. Through fastp at Q25 and MiXCR, TCRdb rebuilt clones from the public reads, retaining in-frame beta chains. All rows with the same CDR3 protein become a single entry with the most common DNA and genes. TCRdb, rather than the study authors, made the V and J calls. In all, the sample holds 180,000 or so distinct CDR3 sequences, and around 95% of those were seen once. Of the sample, under 0.15% is held by the ten largest clones.

As for this clonotype: Its antigen has not been determined. Per-nucleotide qualities are absent, and no much larger clonotype sits a single base away.

The chain was built from TRBV5-1 and TRBJ1-2; a weak D assignment points to TRBD1 (5 bases agree). The receptor's source is a human donor in good health. Material for sequencing was CD4+ T cells from PBMCs. The sequenced DNA: TGCGCCAGCAGCTCAGTGGGGCAGAGTATAGAAGGCTACACCTTC. The resulting protein is CASSSVGQSIEGYTF.